The 23 T cell receptor beta chains below all came from one sample that was sequenced in a study of T cell responses to AZD1222 COVID-19 vaccine. Assay used: immunoSEQ multiplex PCR; TCRdb lists only in-frame clones, some missing. The data hold fewer than 200,000 clones, with about 89% observed a single time. Sequenced here: peripheral blood, sampled on day 0 of AZD1222 vaccination. The receptor set was obtained from an adult in good health.

The chain links TRBV24-1 to TRBJ2-1, with no clear D. Germline V CDR1 and CDR2: KGHDR, SFDVKD. V shed 4 bases and J shed 9 bases, with 12 bases lying between them. This CDR3 region has 13 residues. The CDR3 nucleotides read TGTGCCACCAGTGAGGGTGGGGTGGTTGAGCAGTTCTTC. Protein product: CATSEGGVVEQFF.

V gene TRBV19 combines with J gene TRBJ2-3; D is possibly TRBD2 (5 bases). V was shortened by 5 bases and J by 2 bases, with 17 bases between the two germline ends. Germline V gives CDR1 LNHDA, CDR2 SQIVND (reference sequence). This CDR3 has 16 residues. CDR3 coding DNA: TGTGCCAGTAGTGCGGTCGGCCGGGGATACACAGATACGCAGTATTTT. Protein sequence: CASSAVGRGYTDTQYF.

This rearrangement joins TRBV6-5 to TRBJ1-1; no definite D call. The germline V gene encodes CDR1 MNHEY and CDR2 SVGAGI. The CDR3 length is 14 residues. Trimming pared 2 bases from V and 2 bases from J, leaving 9 bases between. The CDR3 sequence: CASSYGHANTEAFF. In nucleotides, the CDR3 is TGTGCCAGCAGTTACGGGCATGCTAACACTGAAGCTTTCTTT.

The rearrangement uses TRBV5-4 and TRBJ1-2; possibly TRBD1 for D (5 bases). Germline CDR1 SGHNT, CDR2 YYREEE (reference sequence). Trimming took off 0 bases at V and 6 bases at J, with 6 bases between the two ends. The CDR3 loop spans 12 amino acids. The CDR3, as DNA: TGTGCCAGCAGCTTGGGACAGAATGGCTACACCTTC. Protein: CASSLGQNGYTF.

V and J are TRBV14 and TRBJ2-7; the D gene could be TRBD1 or TRBD2 (6 bases each). V was trimmed by 2 bases and J by 7 bases, leaving 18 bases between them. Germline V gene lookup returns CDR1 SGHDN and CDR2 FVKESK. The CDR3 is made up of 15 amino acids. CDR3 sequence reads: CASSQTGARVEEQYV. The CDR3 bases are TGTGCCAGCAGCCAAACGGGGGCGAGAGTTGAAGAGCAGTACGTC.

This sequence joins TRBV4-1 and TRBJ1-4; D may be TRBD1 (5 bases). Trimming stripped 4 bases from V and 8 bases from J, with 20 bases between. Germline CDR1 reads MGHRA; CDR2 reads YSYEKL. The CDR3 loop spans 16 amino acids. The CDR3 nucleotides are TGCGCCAGCAGCCCGGGGGGAAATGGGATAGACGAAAAACTGTTTTTT. Its protein is CASSPGGNGIDEKLFF.

The gene calls are TRBV5-4 and TRBJ2-2; TRBD2 matches at 8 bases. The trim removed 3 bases at V and 6 bases at J, leaving 4 bases unmatched. CDR1 and CDR2 from the germline V gene are SGHNT and YYREEE (reference sequence). The CDR3 sequence is 14 residues long. The CDR3 DNA sequence: TGTGCCAGCAGCTGGTTAGCGGGGTCCGGGGAGCTGTTTTTT. Translating it yields CASSWLAGSGELFF.

The chain's CDR3 is CASSQRDRGTGELFF. CDR3 nucleotides: TGTGCCAGCAGCCAACGGGACAGGGGGACCGGGGAGCTGTTTTTT. The rearrangement uses TRBV3-1 (or the pseudogene TRBV3-2) and TRBJ2-2, with TRBD1 matching over 11 bases. CDR1 is LGHDT, CDR2 YNNKEL, per germline (reference sequence). The CDR3 has 15 residues. After removal of 2 bases from V and 5 bases from J, the junction contained 1 base not matched to a gene.

The chain has TRBV6-5 and TRBJ1-1; tentatively, D is TRBD1 (6 bases). The germline CDR1 and CDR2 sequences are MNHEY and SVGAGI. CDR3 length: 14 amino acids. The V gene lost 7 bases and the J gene lost 4 bases, with 16 bases spanning the gap. The CDR3 DNA follows: TGTGCCAGCACTACACAGGGACGGGGCACTGAAGCTTTCTTT. Encoded protein: CASTTQGRGTEAFF.

V gene TRBV27 combines with J gene TRBJ2-2, with D maybe TRBD1 (6 bases). Germline CDR1 and CDR2: MNHEY and SMNVEV (reference sequence). Trimming shortened V by 6 bases and J by 3 bases, and 8 bases separated the two germline ends. The CDR3 loop spans 13 amino acids. CDR3 DNA sequence: TGTGCCAGCAGCAGGGGTGACACCGGGGAGCTGTTTTTT. This encodes CASSRGDTGELFF.

The genes are TRBV27 and TRBJ1-2, with D maybe TRBD1 (6 bases). In germline, CDR1 is MNHEY, CDR2 SMNVEV (reference sequence). The CDR3 sequence is 14 residues long. Between the trimmed V and J ends, which lost 7 bases and 4 bases, there was a span of 16 bases. The CDR3 sequence is CASTQLGGSYGYTF. For the CDR3, the DNA is TGTGCCAGCACCCAACTAGGGGGAAGCTATGGCTACACCTTC.

This chain connects TRBV6-5 to TRBJ1-6; no clear D gene. The CDR3 is 16 residues long. CDR1 and CDR2 (germline): MNHEY, SVGAGI. V lost 2 bases to trimming and J lost 9 bases, with 17 bases between them. The CDR3 loop is CASSYRSVVKGSPLHF. The DNA for the CDR3 is TGTGCCAGCAGTTACAGAAGTGTGGTTAAAGGTTCACCCCTCCACTTT.

V usage is TRBV9 and J usage is TRBJ1-4; D is ambiguous. The germline gives CDR1 SGDLS, CDR2 YYNGEE. Trimming took off 0 bases at V and 6 bases at J, with 12 bases between the two ends. The CDR3 contains 15 residues. For the CDR3, the DNA is TGTGCCAGCAGCGTAGGCATAGGGATAGATGAAAAACTGTTTTTT. Its protein is CASSVGIGIDEKLFF.

The chain is built from TRBV14 and TRBJ2-2, with TRBD1 matching over 7 bases. The V gene end was trimmed by 2 bases and the J gene end by 4 bases; junction bases not matched to a gene: 4. Germline V CDR1 and CDR2: SGHDN, FVKESK. The length of the CDR3 is 15 residues. CDR3 region: CASSQPTGATGELFF. DNA for the CDR3: TGTGCCAGCAGCCAACCAACAGGGGCCACCGGGGAGCTGTTTTTT.

The chain uses TRBV3-1 (or the pseudogene TRBV3-2) and TRBJ2-1; the D is unclear. The CDR3 contains 16 residues. The germline CDR1 and CDR2 sequences are LGHDT and YNNKEL (reference sequence). V lost 1 base to trimming and J lost 2 bases, with 12 bases between them. In nucleotides, the CDR3 is TGTGCCAGCAGCCAAGCTGTGGGAATTACCTACAATGAGCAGTTCTTC. Protein sequence: CASSQAVGITYNEQFF.

The chain uses TRBV10-1 and TRBJ2-5; 7 bases fit TRBD1. The CDR3 totals 15 residues. Germline CDR1 WNHNN, CDR2 SYGVQD (reference sequence). The V gene end was trimmed by 4 bases and the J gene end by 5 bases; junction bases not matched to a gene: 10. DNA for the CDR3: TGCGCCAGCAGTGGGCCGACAGGGAATCGTGAGACCCAGTACTTC. It codes for CASSGPTGNRETQYF.

The J gene is TRBJ2-7, the V gene TRBV7-2, with D maybe TRBD1 (6 bases). CDR3 size: 15 residues. With 5 bases removed from V and 3 bases from J, the gap between germline ends came to 17 bases. Germline V gene sequence: CDR1 SGHTA, CDR2 FQGNSA. This CDR3 reads CASSRLQGRNYEQYV. Written as DNA, the CDR3 is TGTGCCAGCAGCCGCTTACAGGGACGGAACTACGAGCAGTACGTC.

The chain has TRBV6-6 and TRBJ2-1; D unclear. V lost 0 bases and J lost 10, with 13 bases in between. The CDR3 sequence is 14 residues long. Germline V gene data show CDR1 as MNHNY and CDR2 as SVGAGI (reference sequence). The CDR3 loop is CASSYSPDPAEQFF. CDR3 nucleotides: TGTGCCAGCAGTTACTCGCCGGACCCGGCGGAGCAGTTCTTC.

The genes are TRBV11-2 and TRBJ1-6; the D gene is possibly TRBD1 (6 bases). CDR3 length equals 16 residues. Trimming removed 2 bases at V and 6 bases at J, with 14 bases between. Germline V gene sequence: CDR1 SGHAT, CDR2 FQNNGV. The CDR3 nucleotides are TGTGCCAGCAGCTTAAGGCGGGACACTTCTAATTCACCCCTCCACTTT. This translates into CASSLRRDTSNSPLHF.

This sequence joins TRBV5-6 and TRBJ1-6, with 7 bases fitting TRBD1. With V trimmed by 0 bases and J by 14 bases, 11 bases remained unmatched. CDR3 size: 15 residues. The germline gives CDR1 SGHDT, CDR2 YYEEEE. The CDR3: CASSLERQGKVTLHF. The CDR3 coding sequence is TGTGCCAGCAGCTTGGAGCGACAGGGAAAGGTCACCCTCCACTTT.

This sequence joins TRBV10-3 and TRBJ1-3; no reliable D call. The ends were cut back, 0 bases at V and 4 bases at J, with 10 bases in the middle. This CDR3 contains 15 residues. In germline, CDR1 is ENHRY, CDR2 SYGVKD. The CDR3 nucleotides are TGTGCCATCAGTGAGTCCGCATTAGGAGGAAACACCATATATTTT. Protein sequence: CAISESALGGNTIYF.

This clone was seen only once. The chain links TRBV27 to TRBJ1-1, with D possibly matching TRBD1 (6 bases). Germline CDR1 reads MNHEY; CDR2 reads SMNVEV (reference sequence). The CDR3 extends over 13 amino acids. V lost 1 base and J 4 bases, leaving 7 bases between the germline ends. The CDR3 nucleotides are TGTGCCAGCAGTTTATGGGGGGCCACTGAAGCTTTCTTT. Translated: CASSLWGATEAFF.

The genes are TRBV5-1 and TRBJ1-1; TRBD1 matches at 8 bases. CDR3 length: 14 amino acids. Germline CDR1 and CDR2: SGHRS and YFSETQ. V trimming: 5 bases; J trimming: 3 bases; junction bases outside the gene matches: 6. CDR3 nucleotide sequence: TGCGCCAGCAGGACAGGGGTACGGGACACTGAAGCTTTCTTT. Residues: CASRTGVRDTEAFF.